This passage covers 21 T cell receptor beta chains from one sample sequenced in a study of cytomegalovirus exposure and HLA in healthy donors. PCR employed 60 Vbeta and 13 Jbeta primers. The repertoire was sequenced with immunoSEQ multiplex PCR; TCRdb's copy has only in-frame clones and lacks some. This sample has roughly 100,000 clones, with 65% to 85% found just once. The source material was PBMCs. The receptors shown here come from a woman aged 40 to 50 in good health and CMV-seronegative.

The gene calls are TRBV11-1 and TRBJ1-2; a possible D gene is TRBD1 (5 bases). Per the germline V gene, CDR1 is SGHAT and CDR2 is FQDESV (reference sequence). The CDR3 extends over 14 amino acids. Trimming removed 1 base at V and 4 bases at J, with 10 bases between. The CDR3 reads CASSLGAQGYGYTF. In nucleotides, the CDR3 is TGTGCCAGCAGCTTAGGAGCCCAGGGCTATGGCTACACCTTC.

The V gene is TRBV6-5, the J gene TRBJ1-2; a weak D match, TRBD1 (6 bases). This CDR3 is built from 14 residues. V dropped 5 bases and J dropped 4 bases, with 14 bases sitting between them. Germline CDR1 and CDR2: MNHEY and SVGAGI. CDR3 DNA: TGTGCCAGCAGTAACCGAGACAGGACCTATGGCTACACCTTC. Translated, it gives CASSNRDRTYGYTF.

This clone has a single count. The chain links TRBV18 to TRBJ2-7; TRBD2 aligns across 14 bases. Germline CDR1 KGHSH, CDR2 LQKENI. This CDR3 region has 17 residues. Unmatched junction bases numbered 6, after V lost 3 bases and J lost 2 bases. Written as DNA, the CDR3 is TGTGCCAGCTCACCGGGGACTAGCGGGAGTGTAACCTACGAGCAGTACTTC. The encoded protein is CASSPGTSGSVTYEQYF.

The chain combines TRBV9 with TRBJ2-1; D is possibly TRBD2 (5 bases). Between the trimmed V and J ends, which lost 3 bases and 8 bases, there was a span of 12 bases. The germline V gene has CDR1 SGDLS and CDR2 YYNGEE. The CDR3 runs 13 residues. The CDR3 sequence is CASSAAREHEQFF. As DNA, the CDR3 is TGTGCCAGCAGCGCCGCAAGGGAGCATGAGCAGTTCTTC.

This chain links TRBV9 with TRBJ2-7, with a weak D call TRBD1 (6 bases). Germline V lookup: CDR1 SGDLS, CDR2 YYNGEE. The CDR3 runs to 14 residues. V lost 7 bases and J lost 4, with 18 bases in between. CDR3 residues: CASGPGDNRYEQYF. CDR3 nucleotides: TGTGCCAGCGGCCCCGGGGACAACAGATACGAGCAGTACTTC. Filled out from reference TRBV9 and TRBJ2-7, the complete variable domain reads DSGVTQTPKHLITATGQRVTLRCSPRSGDLSVYWYQQSLDQGLQFLIQYYNGEERAKGNILERFSAQQFPDLHSELNLSSLELGDSALYFCASGPGDNRYEQYFGPGTRLTVT.

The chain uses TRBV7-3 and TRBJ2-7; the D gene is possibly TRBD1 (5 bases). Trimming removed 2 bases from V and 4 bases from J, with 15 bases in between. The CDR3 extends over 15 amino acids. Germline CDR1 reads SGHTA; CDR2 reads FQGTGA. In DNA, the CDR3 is TGTGCCAGCAGCTTAGGGGCAGGCGAGATATACGAGCAGTACTTC. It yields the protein CASSLGAGEIYEQYF.

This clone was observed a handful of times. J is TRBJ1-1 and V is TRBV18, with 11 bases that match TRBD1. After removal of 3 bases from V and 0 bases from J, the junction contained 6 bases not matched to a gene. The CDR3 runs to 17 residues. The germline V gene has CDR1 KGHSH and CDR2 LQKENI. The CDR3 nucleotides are TGTGCCAGCTCACCCGGACAGGGGGCCATGTTGAACACTGAAGCTTTCTTT. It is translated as CASSPGQGAMLNTEAFF.

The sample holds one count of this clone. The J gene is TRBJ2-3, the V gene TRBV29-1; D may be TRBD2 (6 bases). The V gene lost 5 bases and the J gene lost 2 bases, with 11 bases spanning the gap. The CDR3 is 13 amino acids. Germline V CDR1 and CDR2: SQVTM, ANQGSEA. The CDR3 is CSVTRDSTDTQYF. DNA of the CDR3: TGCAGCGTTACCCGGGACTCCACAGATACGCAGTATTTT.

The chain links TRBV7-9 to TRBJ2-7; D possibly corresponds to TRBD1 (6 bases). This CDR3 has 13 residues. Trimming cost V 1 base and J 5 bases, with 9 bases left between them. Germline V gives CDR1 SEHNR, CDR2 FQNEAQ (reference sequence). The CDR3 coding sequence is TGTGCCAGCAGCTTAGAGGGGGTGGACGAGCAGTACTTC. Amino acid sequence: CASSLEGVDEQYF.

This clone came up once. The CDR3 DNA reads TGTGCCACCAGCAGAGATTTGGCAGGGCGCTACGAGCAGTACTTC. It is translated as CATSRDLAGRYEQYF. This rearrangement joins TRBV15 to TRBJ2-7, with a possible D match to TRBD1 (5 bases). Germline V lookup: CDR1 LNHNV, CDR2 YYDKDF (reference sequence). The CDR3 has 15 amino acids. V was trimmed by 0 bases and J by 3 bases, leaving 12 bases between them. Together with reference TRBV15 and TRBJ2-7, the CDR3 gives the full variable domain: DAMVIQNPRYQVTQFGKPVTLSCSQTLNHNVMYWYQQKSSQAPKLLFHYYDKDFNNEADTPDNFQSRRPNTSFCFLDIRSPGLGDTAMYLCATSRDLAGRYEQYFGPGTRLTVT.

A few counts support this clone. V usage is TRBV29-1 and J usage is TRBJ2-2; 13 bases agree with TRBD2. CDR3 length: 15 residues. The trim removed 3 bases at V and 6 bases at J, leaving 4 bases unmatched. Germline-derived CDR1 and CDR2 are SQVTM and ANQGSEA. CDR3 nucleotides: TGCAGCGTTGAGGGACTAGCGGGATTCGCCGGGGAGCTGTTTTTT. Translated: CSVEGLAGFAGELFF.

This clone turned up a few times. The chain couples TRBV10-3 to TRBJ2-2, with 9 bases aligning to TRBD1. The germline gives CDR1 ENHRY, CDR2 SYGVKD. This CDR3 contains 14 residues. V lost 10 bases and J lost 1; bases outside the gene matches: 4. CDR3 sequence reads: CATGTGRNTGELFF. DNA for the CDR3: TGTGCCACCGGGACAGGGAGGAACACCGGGGAGCTGTTTTTT.

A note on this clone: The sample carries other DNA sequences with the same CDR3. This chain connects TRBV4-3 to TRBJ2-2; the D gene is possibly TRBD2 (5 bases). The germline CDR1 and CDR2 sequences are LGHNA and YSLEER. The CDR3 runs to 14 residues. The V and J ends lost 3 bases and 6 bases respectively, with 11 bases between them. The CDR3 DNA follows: TGCGCCAGCAGCCAGGGGAGTGGCGCCGGGGAGCTGTTTTTT. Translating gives CASSQGSGAGELFF.

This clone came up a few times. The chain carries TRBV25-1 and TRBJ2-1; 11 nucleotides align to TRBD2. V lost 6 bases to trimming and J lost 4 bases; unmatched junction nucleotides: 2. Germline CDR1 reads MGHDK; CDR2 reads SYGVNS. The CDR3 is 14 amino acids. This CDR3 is CASSRLAGYNEQFF. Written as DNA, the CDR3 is TGTGCCAGCAGCCGACTAGCGGGGTACAATGAGCAGTTCTTC.

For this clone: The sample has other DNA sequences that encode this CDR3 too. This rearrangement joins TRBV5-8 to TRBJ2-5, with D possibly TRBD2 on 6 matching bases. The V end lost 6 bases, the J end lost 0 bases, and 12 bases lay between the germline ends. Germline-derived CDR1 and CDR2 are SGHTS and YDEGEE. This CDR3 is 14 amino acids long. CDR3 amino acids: CASNRWGDQETQYF. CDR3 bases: TGTGCCAGCAACCGGTGGGGGGACCAAGAGACCCAGTACTTC.

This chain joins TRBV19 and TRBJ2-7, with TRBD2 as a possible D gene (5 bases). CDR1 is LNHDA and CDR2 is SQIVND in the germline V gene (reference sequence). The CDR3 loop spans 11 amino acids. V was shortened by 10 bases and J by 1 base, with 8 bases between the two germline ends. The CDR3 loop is CATSGSYEQYF. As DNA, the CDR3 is TGTGCCACCTCGGGATCCTACGAGCAGTACTTC.

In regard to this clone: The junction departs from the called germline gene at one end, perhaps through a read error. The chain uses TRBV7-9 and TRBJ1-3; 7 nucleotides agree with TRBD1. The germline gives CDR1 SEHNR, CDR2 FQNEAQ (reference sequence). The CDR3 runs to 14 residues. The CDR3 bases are TGTTCCAGCAGCCTCCGGGACAGAGGAAACACCATATATTTT. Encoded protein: CSSSLRDRGNTIYF.

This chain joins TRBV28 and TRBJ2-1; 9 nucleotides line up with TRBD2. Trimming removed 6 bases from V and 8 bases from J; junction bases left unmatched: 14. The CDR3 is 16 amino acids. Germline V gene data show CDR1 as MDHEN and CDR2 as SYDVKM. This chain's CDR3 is CASSSSLAGREYEQFF. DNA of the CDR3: TGTGCCAGCAGCTCCTCGCTAGCGGGAAGGGAGTATGAGCAGTTCTTC.

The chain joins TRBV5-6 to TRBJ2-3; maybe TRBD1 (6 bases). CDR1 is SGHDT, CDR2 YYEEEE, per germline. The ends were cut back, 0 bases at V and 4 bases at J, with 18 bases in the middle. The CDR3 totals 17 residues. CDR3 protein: CASSLEGDTRPPDTQYF. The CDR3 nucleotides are TGTGCCAGCAGCTTGGAGGGGGACACCCGACCGCCAGATACGCAGTATTTT.

CDR3 amino acids: CASSFHRLQGDTQYF. CDR3 nucleotides: TGTGCCAGCAGTTTCCACCGACTACAAGGAGATACGCAGTATTTT. This chain connects TRBV28 to TRBJ2-3; weak D call: TRBD2 (5 bases). The length of the CDR3 is 15 residues. With 3 bases removed from V and 5 bases from J, the gap between germline ends came to 15 bases. Germline V CDR1 and CDR2: MDHEN, SYDVKM. The complete variable domain, with remaining parts taken from reference TRBV28 and TRBJ2-3, reads DVKVTQSSRYLVKRTGEKVFLECVQDMDHENMFWYRQDPGLGLRLIYFSYDVKMKEKGDIPEGYSVSREKKERFSLILESASTNQTSMYLCASSFHRLQGDTQYFGPGTRLTVL.

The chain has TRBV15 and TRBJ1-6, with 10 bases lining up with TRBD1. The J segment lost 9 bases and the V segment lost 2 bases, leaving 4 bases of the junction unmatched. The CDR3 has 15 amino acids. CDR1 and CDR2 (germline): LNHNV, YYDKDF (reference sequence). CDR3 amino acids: CATSRTRDRGSPLHF. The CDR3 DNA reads TGTGCCACCAGCAGAACTCGGGACAGGGGTTCACCCCTCCACTTT.